This entry lists 26 T cell receptor beta chains sequenced from one sample in a study of T-cell memory formation after mild COVID-19. TCRdb re-analysed the 5' RACE reads in MiXCR, keeping a single row per CDR3 protein. The sample records tens of thousands of distinct CDR3 sequences, around 16% being singletons. The sequenced sample consisted of PBMCs or a T cell subset sorted from them (not recorded which). These receptors all stem from a young man who had mild COVID-19 (a few samples of this study predate the infection). Cell type and time point are not known.

This clonotype was counted only a few times. The V and J genes are TRBV5-1 and TRBJ2-2, with D hard to call. V was clipped by 2 bases and J by 4 bases, with 12 bases between them. The CDR3 runs 15 residues. Germline CDR1 and CDR2: SGHRS and YFSETQ. CDR3 nucleotide sequence: TGCGCCAGCAGCTTTACACGTGTTGGCACCGGGGAGCTGTTTTTT. It specifies CASSFTRVGTGELFF.

This clonotype was observed at least ten times. The chain carries TRBV3-1 and TRBJ2-1; D perhaps matches TRBD1 (6 bases). CDR1 is LGHDT and CDR2 is YNNKEL in the germline V gene (reference sequence). This CDR3 is built from 14 residues. The V and J ends lost 4 bases and 7 bases respectively, with 14 bases between them. CDR3 sequence reads: CASSPRGWGNEQFF. The CDR3 DNA sequence: TGTGCCAGCAGCCCCAGGGGATGGGGGAATGAGCAGTTCTTC.

This clonotype has just a few counts. V and J are TRBV18 and TRBJ1-2; perhaps TRBD1 as D (5 bases). V lost 6 bases and J 4 bases, leaving 15 bases between the germline ends. Germline CDR1 is KGHSH and CDR2 is LQKENI. CDR3 length equals 14 residues. DNA for the CDR3: TGTGCCAGCTCCCCGCCACAGGTTCGCTATGGCTACACCTTC. It yields the protein CASSPPQVRYGYTF.

This clonotype was seen more than once but under ten times. The V call is TRBV6-1, the J call TRBJ1-1; 8 bases are shared with TRBD1. The CDR3 sequence is 14 residues long. The V gene end was trimmed by 6 bases and the J gene end by 5 bases; junction bases not matched to a gene: 8. The germline V gene encodes CDR1 MNHNS and CDR2 SASEGT. The CDR3 protein is CASRPDRVGTEAFF. For the CDR3, the DNA is TGTGCCAGCAGACCGGACAGGGTCGGGACTGAAGCTTTCTTT.

The chain uses TRBV6-1 and TRBJ2-7; D remains ambiguous. Trimming pared 5 bases from V and 1 base from J, leaving 9 bases between. Germline V CDR1 and CDR2: MNHNS, SASEGT. The CDR3 covers 13 residues. In DNA, the CDR3 is TGTGCCAGCAGTCCATCACCATCCTACGAGCAGTACTTC. It specifies CASSPSPSYEQYF.

The genes are TRBV7-9 and TRBJ2-7; the D gene is possibly TRBD1 (5 bases). V was trimmed by 0 bases and J by 5 bases, leaving 5 bases between them. The CDR3 spans 12 residues. The germline gives CDR1 SEHNR, CDR2 FQNEAQ (reference sequence). CDR3 nucleotide sequence: TGTGCCAGCAGCTTAGCAGGGGACGAGCAGTACGTC. Protein: CASSLAGDEQYV.

This clonotype appeared a few times. CDR3 region: CASSDSTGFNGYTF. CDR3 nucleotides: TGTGCCAGCAGTGACTCTACAGGTTTCAATGGCTACACCTTC. The chain carries TRBV25-1 and TRBJ1-2, with D perhaps matching TRBD1 (5 bases). Deletions cut 3 bases from V and 6 bases from J, with 14 bases between. Germline V gives CDR1 MGHDK, CDR2 SYGVNS. The CDR3 extends over 14 amino acids.

In this sample, this clonotype turned up a few times. This rearrangement joins TRBV9 to TRBJ2-3; tentative D call: TRBD2 (5 bases). CDR3 length: 14 amino acids. V was cut by 2 bases and J by 2 bases, with 9 bases left in between. Germline V lookup: CDR1 SGDLS, CDR2 YYNGEE. The CDR3 nucleotides read TGTGCCAGCAGCGTGACGGGAATCACAGATACGCAGTATTTT. Protein sequence: CASSVTGITDTQYF.

CDR3 sequence: CASSPPSGAIGTEAFF. CDR3 nucleotide sequence: TGTGCCAGCAGCCCACCTTCCGGGGCCATAGGGACTGAAGCTTTCTTT. This chain links TRBV6-2 or TRBV6-3 with TRBJ1-1; tentative D call: TRBD1 (5 bases). CDR1 is MNHEY, CDR2 SVGEGT, per germline. The CDR3 sequence is 16 residues long. Trimming took 6 bases from V and 5 from J, leaving 22 bases between them.

This clonotype was detected a few times. V is TRBV5-5 and J is TRBJ2-1, with D perhaps matching TRBD1 or TRBD2 (5 bases each). The CDR3 has 16 amino acids. Trimming took 4 bases from V and 4 from J, leaving 18 bases between them. Germline CDR1 reads SGHKS; CDR2 reads YYEKEE (reference sequence). The CDR3 protein is CASSPRPGALYNEQFF. Here the CDR3 DNA reads TGTGCCAGCAGCCCCCGACCCGGGGCCCTATACAATGAGCAGTTCTTC.

This clonotype was seen a handful of times. The rearrangement joins TRBV7-2 to TRBJ2-3; either TRBD1 or TRBD2 may fit D (7 bases each). V shed 5 bases and J shed 6 bases, with 15 bases lying between them. This CDR3 has 14 residues. CDR1 is SGHTA and CDR2 is FQGNSA in the germline V gene. CDR3 in amino acids: CASSRGRGMDTQYF. The CDR3 DNA follows: TGTGCCAGCAGCAGGGGGCGGGGGATGGATACGCAGTATTTT.

This chain connects TRBV15 to TRBJ1-4; D not certain. Germline CDR1 reads LNHNV; CDR2 reads YYDKDF (reference sequence). Trimming cost V 0 bases and J 0 bases, with 8 bases left between them. This CDR3 region has 16 residues. The DNA of the CDR3 is TGTGCCACCAGCAGAGATGGTACAGCAACTAATGAAAAACTGTTTTTT. Translated, it gives CATSRDGTATNEKLFF.

In its sample, this clonotype was seen a few times. V gene TRBV12-3 or TRBV12-4 combines with J gene TRBJ1-1; TRBD1 is a possible D gene (5 bases). CDR3 length equals 13 residues. V was clipped by 3 bases and J by 5 bases, with 10 bases between them. CDR3 protein: CASSFGGWTEAFF. The CDR3, as DNA: TGTGCCAGCAGTTTCGGGGGGTGGACTGAAGCTTTCTTT.

At least ten counts were recorded for this clonotype. The chain has TRBV6-5 and TRBJ2-1; D ambiguous. The CDR3 is 13 amino acids. The V gene's germline CDR1 is MNHEY and CDR2 SVGAGI. Trimming shortened V by 3 bases and J by 10 bases, and 13 bases separated the two germline ends. CDR3 coding DNA: TGTGCCAGCAGTTATAAACAGATGGGAGAGCAGTTCTTC. This codes for CASSYKQMGEQFF.

Only a few counts were recorded for this clonotype. The V and J genes are TRBV12-3 or TRBV12-4 and TRBJ1-1, with 8 bases that match TRBD1. This CDR3 is 14 amino acids long. With V trimmed by 6 bases and J by 4 bases, 7 bases remained unmatched. Here the CDR3 reads CASRARGPGTEAFF. DNA for the CDR3: TGTGCCAGCAGGGCCAGGGGGCCTGGCACTGAAGCTTTCTTT.

The chain uses TRBV11-2 and TRBJ2-7; 9 nucleotides match TRBD1. With 3 bases clipped from V and 0 bases from J, the junction kept 3 bases outside the gene matches. CDR3 length: 15 amino acids. Germline CDR1 reads SGHAT; CDR2 reads FQNNGV. CDR3 sequence reads: CASSFGTGSSYEQYV. CDR3 bases: TGTGCCAGCAGCTTCGGGACAGGGAGCTCCTACGAGCAGTACGTC.

This sequence joins TRBV2 and TRBJ1-2, with D uncertain. V gave up 1 base and J gave up 7 bases, with 16 bases separating them. The CDR3 runs to 15 residues. Germline V gene lookup returns CDR1 SNHLY and CDR2 FYNNEI. The CDR3 DNA follows: TGTGCCAGCAGTGAAGGAGGCCTGGGCAACGGTGGCTACACCTTC. As protein: CASSEGGLGNGGYTF.

This chain links TRBV15 with TRBJ2-2; tentatively, D is TRBD2 (6 bases). Germline V gives CDR1 LNHNV, CDR2 YYDKDF (reference sequence). This CDR3 comprises 13 residues. The V gene lost 6 bases and the J gene lost 3 bases, with 8 bases spanning the gap. This CDR3 is CATRGGDTGELFF. The CDR3 DNA follows: TGTGCCACCAGAGGAGGGGACACCGGGGAGCTGTTTTTT.

This clonotype appeared a few times. The CDR3 region is CASSPGQGQNTEAFF. In nucleotides, the CDR3 is TGTGCCAGCAGCCCAGGCCAGGGGCAGAACACTGAAGCTTTCTTT. The chain employs TRBV7-9 and TRBJ1-1; D possibly corresponds to TRBD1 (6 bases). The germline CDR1 and CDR2 sequences are SEHNR and FQNEAQ (reference sequence). V was clipped by 5 bases and J by 1 base, with 14 bases between them. This CDR3 region has 15 residues.

The chain joins TRBV7-9 to TRBJ2-3; D possibly corresponds to TRBD1 (5 bases). Trimming cost V 2 bases and J 4 bases, with 7 bases left between them. Germline V lookup: CDR1 SEHNR, CDR2 FQNEAQ (reference sequence). The CDR3 length is 13 residues. CDR3 region: CASSLTQADTQYF. The CDR3 DNA is TGTGCCAGCAGCTTAACACAGGCAGATACGCAGTATTTT. Looking up the rest from reference TRBV7-9 and TRBJ2-3 gives the full variable domain: DTGVSQNPRHKITKRGQNVTFRCDPISEHNRLYWYRQTLGQGPEFLTYFQNEAQLEKSRLLSDRFSAERPKGSFSTLEIQRTEQGDSAMYLCASSLTQADTQYFGPGTRLTVL.

V usage is TRBV6-2 or TRBV6-3 and J usage is TRBJ2-2; 10 bases map to TRBD2. The CDR3 is made up of 13 amino acids. The ends lost 10 bases at V and 1 base at J; junction bases unmatched: 0. The germline CDR1 and CDR2 sequences are MNHEY and SVGEGT. CDR3 bases: TGTGCCACTAGCGGGGGGAACACCGGGGAGCTGTTTTTT. Protein: CATSGGNTGELFF.

The chain uses TRBV10-3 and TRBJ2-5; 9 bases are a match to TRBD2. Looked up from germline, CDR1 is ENHRY and CDR2 is SYGVKD. The junction had 3 bases not matched to a gene; V was cut back by 1 base and J by 3 bases. This CDR3 has 15 residues. The chain's CDR3 is CAISEFLAGKETQYF. DNA for the CDR3: TGTGCCATCAGTGAGTTTCTAGCGGGGAAAGAGACCCAGTACTTC.

This clonotype was seen a handful of times. The rearrangement links TRBV12-5 to TRBJ2-2; D remains ambiguous. The V end was cut by 5 bases, the J end by 5 bases, with 6 bases between. Germline V lookup: CDR1 LGHNT, CDR2 FRNRAP. This CDR3 has 12 amino acids. CDR3 residues: CASGPLTGELFF. The CDR3 DNA reads as TGTGCTAGTGGTCCCCTGACCGGGGAGCTGTTTTTT. Using reference TRBV12-5 and TRBJ2-2 for the parts outside the CDR3, the full variable domain is DARVTQTPRHKVTEMGQEVTMRCQPILGHNTVFWYRQTMMQGLELLAYFRNRAPLDDSGMPKDRFSAEMPDATLATLKIQPSEPRDSAVYFCASGPLTGELFFGEGSRLTVL.

This chain links TRBV20-1 with TRBJ1-2; D might be TRBD1 (6 bases). There are 13 residues in the CDR3. V was shortened by 7 bases and J by 4 bases, with 16 bases between the two germline ends. Germline lookup yields CDR1 DFQATT and CDR2 SNEGSKA (reference sequence). The CDR3 nucleotides read TGCAGTGTTAAGCACAGGGTCGGCTATGGCTACACCTTC. It translates to CSVKHRVGYGYTF.

This clonotype was picked up a small number of times. The rearrangement links TRBV4-1 to TRBJ2-7; D not resolved. Looked up from germline, CDR1 is MGHRA and CDR2 is YSYEKL. The CDR3 loop spans 16 amino acids. With 0 bases removed from V and 0 bases from J, the gap between germline ends came to 12 bases. CDR3 protein: CASSQDGPLSSYEQYF. As DNA, the CDR3 is TGCGCCAGCAGCCAAGATGGACCCCTGAGCTCCTACGAGCAGTACTTC.

This clonotype occurred a few times. The rearrangement links TRBV28 to TRBJ2-7; perhaps TRBD1 as D (5 bases). The CDR3 consists of 13 residues. The V gene lost 5 bases and the J gene lost 3 bases, with 11 bases spanning the gap. Germline-derived CDR1 and CDR2 are MDHEN and SYDVKM. DNA for the CDR3: TGTGCCAGCAGTCCTGACAGTTTCTACGAGCAGTACTTC. Translated: CASSPDSFYEQYF.